This record concerns one T cell receptor (beta chain) sequence. This specimen comes from a study of blood T cell repertoires in COVID-19. Across the whole study: Samples of COVID-19 (acute and convalescent) were obtained from the United States, Italy and Spain.

Germline V lookup: CDR1 SGHRS, CDR2 YFSETQ. Trimming removed 1 base from V and 7 bases from J, with 9 bases in between. The CDR3 has 14 amino acids. This table comes from immunoSEQ multiplex PCR, and its TCRdb copy is limited to in-frame clones, with some not included. The data show about 310,000 clones, roughly 90% seen once. Across about two dozen US areas, participants ranged in age from about 18 to 100 years. The genes are TRBV5-1 and TRBJ1-6; tentatively, D is TRBD1 (6 bases). The sequence came from a woman in her forties who had recovered from COVID-19. Sequencing was carried out using PBMCs or T cells enriched from blood (not recorded which). The DNA of the CDR3 is TGCGCCAGCAGCTTGTCAGGGGCCAATTCACCCCTCCACTTT. Translation gives CASSLSGANSPLHF.